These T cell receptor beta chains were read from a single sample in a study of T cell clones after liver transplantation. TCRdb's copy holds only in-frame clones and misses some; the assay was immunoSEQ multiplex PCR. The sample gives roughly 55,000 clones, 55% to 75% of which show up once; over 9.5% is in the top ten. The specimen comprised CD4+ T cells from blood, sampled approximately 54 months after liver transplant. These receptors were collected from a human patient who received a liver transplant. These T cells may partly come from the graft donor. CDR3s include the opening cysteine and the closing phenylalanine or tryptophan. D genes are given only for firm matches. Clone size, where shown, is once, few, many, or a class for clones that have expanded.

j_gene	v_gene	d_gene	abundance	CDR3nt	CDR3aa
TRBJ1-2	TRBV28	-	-	TGTGCCAGCAGACAAACAGATAACTATGGCTACACCTTC	CASRQTDNYGYTF
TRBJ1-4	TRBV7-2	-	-	TGTGCCAGCAGCTTAATCCCAACTAATGAAAAACTGTTTTTT	CASSLIPTNEKLFF
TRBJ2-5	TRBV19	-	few	TGTGCCAGTACGGACTTGGACGCAAGCGGGACCCAGTACTTC	CASTDLDASGTQYF
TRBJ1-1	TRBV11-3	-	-	TGTGCCAGCAGCCCAAGAGACGGTGAGAACACTGAAGCTTTCTTT	CASSPRDGENTEAFF
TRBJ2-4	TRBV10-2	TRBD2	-	TGCGCCAGCAGTGAGGACAAGCGGGACCAGTACTTC	CASSEDKRDQYF
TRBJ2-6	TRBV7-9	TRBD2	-	TGTGCCAGCAGCAGCGGGGTATACTCTGGGGCCAACGTCCTGACTTTC	CASSSGVYSGANVLTF
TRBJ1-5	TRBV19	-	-	TGTGCCAGTAGTGTTTCAGGCTGGAGCAATCAGCCCCAGCATTTT	CASSVSGWSNQPQHF
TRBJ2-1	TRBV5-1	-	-	TGCGCCAGCAGCTTGGGCAATGAGCAGTTCTTC	CASSLGNEQFF
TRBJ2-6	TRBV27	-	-	TGTGCCAGCACCCCGTGGGGGGCCTCTGGGGCCAACGTCCTGACTTTC	CASTPWGASGANVLTF
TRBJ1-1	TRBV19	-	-	TGTGCCAGTAGTACAGGAATTCAGACTGAAGCTTTCTTT	CASSTGIQTEAFF
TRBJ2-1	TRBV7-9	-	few	TGTGCCAGCCTCTCGTTGACCCGAGAGCAGTTCTTC	CASLSLTREQFF
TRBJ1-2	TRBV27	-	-	TGTGCCAGCAGTTTATCCGGGTATGGCTACACCTTC	CASSLSGYGYTF
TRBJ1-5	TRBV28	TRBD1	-	TGTGCCAGCAGTCTCGGGCTTGGGACAGGGAAACAGCCCCAGCATTTT	CASSLGLGTGKQPQHF
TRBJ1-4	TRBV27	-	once	TGTGCCAGCTCTCCATTACAGGGCACTAATGAAAAACTGTTTTTT	CASSPLQGTNEKLFF
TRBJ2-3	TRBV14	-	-	TGTGCCAGCAGCCCTGACGCTCCAGTCACAGATACGCAGTATTTT	CASSPDAPVTDTQYF
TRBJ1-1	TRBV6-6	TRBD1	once	TGTGCCAGCAGTGGGACAGGGAGGGACACTGAAGCTTTCTTT	CASSGTGRDTEAFF
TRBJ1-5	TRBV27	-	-	TGTGCCAGCAGTGCATCACCCAGGGTTTATAGCAATCAGCCCCAGCATTTT	CASSASPRVYSNQPQHF
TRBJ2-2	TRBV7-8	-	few	TGTGCCAGCAGCTTAAGATCCGACACCGGGGAGCTGTTTTTT	CASSLRSDTGELFF
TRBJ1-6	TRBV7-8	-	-	TGTGCCAGCAGCTTAGGAGTCCCAGGGGCGGGATCACCCCTCCACTTT	CASSLGVPGAGSPLHF
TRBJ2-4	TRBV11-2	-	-	TGTGCCAGCAGTCATTCGGACAACATTCAGTACTTC	CASSHSDNIQYF
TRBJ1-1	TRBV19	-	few	TGTGCCAGTAGACCCTTGGAGGGGAGGACTGAAGCTTTCTTT	CASRPLEGRTEAFF
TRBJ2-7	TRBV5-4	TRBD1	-	TGTGCCAGCAGCTCAACAGGGGTCTCGGACGAGCAGTACTTC	CASSSTGVSDEQYF
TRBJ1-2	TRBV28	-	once	TGTGCCAGCGAAAAGGGGAGGAACTATGGCTACACCTTC	CASEKGRNYGYTF
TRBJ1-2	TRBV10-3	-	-	TGTGCCATCGCCCCCGACCGGAACTATGGCTACACCTTC	CAIAPDRNYGYTF
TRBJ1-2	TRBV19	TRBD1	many	TGTGCCAGTAGTACTACAGGGGAAGTCGGGGGCTACACCTTC	CASSTTGEVGGYTF
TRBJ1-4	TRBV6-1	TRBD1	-	TGTGCCAGCAGTGAGACAGGGAAGGATGAAAAACTGTTTTTT	CASSETGKDEKLFF
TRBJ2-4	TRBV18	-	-	TGTGCCAGCTCCCCCGAGATAGCCAAAAACATTCAGTACTTC	CASSPEIAKNIQYF
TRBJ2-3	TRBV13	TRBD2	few	TGTGCCAGCAGCTTATGGACTAGCGGGGCCACAGATACGCAGTATTTT	CASSLWTSGATDTQYF
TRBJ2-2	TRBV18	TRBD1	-	TGTGCCAGCGCGACAGGGGGCAAGAACACCGGGGAGCTGTTTTTT	CASATGGKNTGELFF
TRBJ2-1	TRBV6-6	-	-	TGTGCCAGCATCCCCGTGGCGGCAACGAGGCAGTTCTTC	CASIPVAATRQFF
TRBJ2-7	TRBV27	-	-	TGTGCCAGCAGTTTAAATGGACTAAAGTCCTACGAGCAGTACTTC	CASSLNGLKSYEQYF
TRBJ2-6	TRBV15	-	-	TGTGCCACCAGCAGAGAGGGAGGCCCCTCTGGGGCCAACGTCCTGACTTTC	CATSREGGPSGANVLTF
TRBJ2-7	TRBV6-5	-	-	TGTGCCACCCAATTTGGGTCGGCCCCCTACGAGCAGTACTTC	CATQFGSAPYEQYF
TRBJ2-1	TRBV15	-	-	TGTGCCACCAGCGGGGGTCGGCCCCCTCCAAACTCCTACAATGAGCAGTTCTTC	CATSGGRPPPNSYNEQFF
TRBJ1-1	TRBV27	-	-	TGTGCCAGCAGTCTTCAGGGGCGCGGGAGCACTGAAGCTTTCTTT	CASSLQGRGSTEAFF
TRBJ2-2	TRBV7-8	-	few	TGTGCCAGCAGCTTACGAGGGTTTTCCACCGGGGAGCTGTTTTTT	CASSLRGFSTGELFF
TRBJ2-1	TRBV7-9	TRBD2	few	TGTGCCAGCAGCCCCATAGCGGGGAGCTCCTACAATGAGCAGTTCTTC	CASSPIAGSSYNEQFF
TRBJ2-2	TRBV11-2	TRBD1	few	TGTGCCAGCAGCATCCAGGGGGCGGGGGAGCTGTTTTTT	CASSIQGAGELFF
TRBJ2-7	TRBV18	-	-	TGTGCCAGCTCACAAGAATACGAGCAGTACTTC	CASSQEYEQYF
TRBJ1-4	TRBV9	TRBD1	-	TGTGCCAGCAGCGGCCGACAGGGGGTGGGTGAAAAACTGTTTTTT	CASSGRQGVGEKLFF
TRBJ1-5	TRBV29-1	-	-	TGCAGCGTTGAAGATCACTCAAGGGGTAGCAATCAGCCCCAGCATTTT	CSVEDHSRGSNQPQHF
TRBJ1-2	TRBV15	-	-	TGTGCCACCAGCAGAGATCGTCCTAGAGACTATGGCTACACCTTC	CATSRDRPRDYGYTF
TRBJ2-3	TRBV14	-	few	TGTGCCAGCAGCCAAGATTTGGACCCCCGCACAGATACGCAGTATTTT	CASSQDLDPRTDTQYF
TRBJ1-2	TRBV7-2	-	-	TGTGCCAGCAGCCCCTATGCGGAGGTGCGCGGTGGCTACACCTTC	CASSPYAEVRGGYTF
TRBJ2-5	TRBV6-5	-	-	TGTGCCAGCAGTGCCCCTGCCAGCGAGACCCAGTACTTC	CASSAPASETQYF
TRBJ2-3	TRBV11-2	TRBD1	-	TGTGCCAGCAGCTTAGGGACAGGGCTTACAGATACGCAGTATTTT	CASSLGTGLTDTQYF
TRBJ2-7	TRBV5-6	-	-	TGTGCCAGCAGCTTGGGGGCAGGGGCCGGCGAGCAGTACTTC	CASSLGAGAGEQYF